The subject of this entry is one T cell receptor beta chain. This clonotype was seen a handful of times. Its binding antigen is unknown. Nothing much larger sits one base from this clone, and base qualities are not available. The sample comes from a study of T cells after yellow fever vaccination (dated by TCRdb to between 2017 and 2020). Turning to the overall study: The SMART-Seq v4 Ultra Low Input RNA kit was used to prepare libraries from fractions with low cell numbers. To track T-cell clones before and after primary and booster YFV17D yellow fever vaccination, bulk TCR alpha and beta repertoires were sequenced longitudinally. Two healthy male donors, one aged 18 to 29 and one aged 30 to 40 years, made up the cohort. Blood was collected at multiple timepoints before and after primary and secondary immunization, and bulk PBMC replicates and cell subsets were isolated.

What the treatment or condition label conveys for this sample: live attenuated yellow fever vaccine strain. PBMCs were isolated from peripheral blood using a standard Ficoll-Paque protocol. CD4 and CD8 T-cell fractions were isolated with Dynabeads CD4 and CD8 positive selection kits. TriZol was used to extract RNA from bulk PBMCs, CD4 and CD8 fractions, and dextramer-positive and dextramer-negative fractions. The investigation overall reported the following: After the booster, most clones that had expanded after primary vaccination were detected again (around 97% of CD4 and 88% of CD8), suggesting broad maintenance of memory. The secondary T-cell response was found to be weaker but faster than the primary response, with a peak reached on day 5 rather than on day 15. Because the study included only a couple of donors, the extent to which the findings can be generalized is limited. FACS-sorted repertoires could contain abundant contaminating clonotypes from the bulk population, so computational filtering was required. A small share of clonotypes was detected in both CD4 and CD8 compartments, with the overlap likely arising from convergent recombination.

From cysteine to phenylalanine, the CDR3 is 14 amino acids long. The CDR3 DNA has 42 bases and is translated from base 1. Germline trimming amounts to 4 bases on V and 3 bases on J, with 6 as the count of junction bases outside the gene matches. CDR1 and CDR2 (MNHEY, SMNVEV) derive from the germline V gene (reference sequence). Instrument used: Illumina NovaSeq 6000. TCR cDNA was made using 5'RACE template switching, a step that added a universal primer site and unique molecular identifiers. cDNA synthesis was primed from both the TCR alpha and TCR beta constant segments. Library amplification involved two PCR steps, and the second step added sample barcodes and sequencing adapters. Sequencing of the libraries was done on either Illumina HiSeq 2500 (2x100 bp) or NovaSeq (2x150 bp). In the original analysis: MIGEC handled demultiplexing of reads and collapsing into UMI consensus sequences, while MiXCR performed V(D)J alignment. Vaccine-responding clonotypes were defined with edgeR using replicate PBMC samples, requiring FDR below 0.01 and a log2 fold change above 5 up to day 15. CD4 or CD8 identity was assigned to each bulk clonotype according to whether the clonotype was present at higher abundance in the sequenced CD4 repertoire or the sequenced CD8 repertoire. Through fastp at Q25 and MiXCR, TCRdb rebuilt clones from the public reads, retaining in-frame beta chains. For every CDR3 protein sequence, its rows merge into one entry that carries the most common genes and DNA. What appears here as the V and J calls and clone size reflects TCRdb's work, not the paper's. Recorded for this sample are about 99,000 distinct CDR3 sequences; about 6% of them occurred a single time. Of the sample, approximately 39% is held by the ten largest clones.

The rearrangement joined TRBV27 to TRBJ2-7, and 7 bases in between align with TRBD2. The starting material was CD8+ T cells sorted from PBMCs, obtained 10 days after the yellow fever booster vaccination. The TCR originated in a man aged 18 to 29 who received the YFV17D yellow fever vaccine. The CDR3 protein is CASSSPGLIYEQYF. The DNA sequence follows: TGTGCCAGCAGTTCTCCGGGACTAATCTACGAGCAGTACTTC.